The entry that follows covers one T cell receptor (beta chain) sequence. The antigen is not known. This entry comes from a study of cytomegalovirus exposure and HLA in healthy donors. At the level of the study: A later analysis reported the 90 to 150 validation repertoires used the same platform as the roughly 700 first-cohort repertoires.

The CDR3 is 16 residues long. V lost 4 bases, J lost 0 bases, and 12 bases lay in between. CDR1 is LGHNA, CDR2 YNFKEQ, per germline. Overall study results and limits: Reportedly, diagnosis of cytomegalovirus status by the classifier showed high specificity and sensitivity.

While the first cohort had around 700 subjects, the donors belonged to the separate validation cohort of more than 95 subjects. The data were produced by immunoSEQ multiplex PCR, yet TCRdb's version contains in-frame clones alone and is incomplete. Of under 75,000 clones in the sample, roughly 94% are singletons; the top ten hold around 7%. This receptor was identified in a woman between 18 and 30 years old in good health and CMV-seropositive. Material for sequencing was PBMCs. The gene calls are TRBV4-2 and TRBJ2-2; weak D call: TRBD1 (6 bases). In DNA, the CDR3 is TGTGCCAGCAGCCCGAAGGACAGATCGAACACCGGGGAGCTGTTTTTT. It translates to CASSPKDRSNTGELFF.